The 16 T cell receptor beta chains below come from one sample, sequenced in a study of blood T cell repertoires in COVID-19. Here immunoSEQ multiplex PCR was the method, and the copy in TCRdb shows in-frame clones only, minus some. The repertoire holds roughly 120,000 clones, with more than 75% as singletons. Sequencing input: peripheral blood. The receptors come from a human donor in a cohort sampled during active COVID-19.

This rearrangement joins TRBV6-4 to TRBJ2-1; possibly TRBD1 for D (6 bases). The V end was cut by 6 bases, the J end by 8 bases, with 20 bases between. There are 15 residues in the CDR3. From germline, CDR1 is MRHNA and CDR2 SNTAGT. DNA for the CDR3: TGTGCCAGCAGAGAGACTATCAGGGGCAGCGATGAGCAGTTCTTC. Translation gives CASRETIRGSDEQFF.

The V call is TRBV27, the J call TRBJ2-1; 12 bases map to TRBD2. J lost 3 bases, V lost 2 bases, and 2 bases had no gene match. Looked up from germline, CDR1 is MNHEY and CDR2 is SMNVEV (reference sequence). The CDR3 has 16 residues. CDR3 sequence (DNA): TGTGCCAGCAGTTTAAGGGGACTAGCGGGCTACAATGAGCAGTTCTTC. The encoded protein is CASSLRGLAGYNEQFF.

The sample holds a few counts of this clone. The chain links TRBV7-9 to TRBJ2-1; D is perhaps TRBD1 (5 bases). Trimming removed 6 bases at V and 0 bases at J, with 12 bases between. Germline V gene data show CDR1 as SEHNR and CDR2 as FQNEAQ (reference sequence). This CDR3 has 15 residues. DNA of the CDR3: TGTGCCAGCAGTCAGGGCATTAGCTCCTACAATGAGCAGTTCTTC. The encoded protein is CASSQGISSYNEQFF.

V usage is TRBV7-9 and J usage is TRBJ2-2; 7 bases fit TRBD2. Germline CDR1 and CDR2: SEHNR and FQNEAQ (reference sequence). The CDR3 is 15 amino acids. The CDR3 protein is CAAPQTGGFTGELFF. The CDR3 DNA is TGTGCAGCACCGCAGACGGGAGGATTCACCGGGGAGCTGTTTTTT.

This chain links TRBV14 with TRBJ2-3; the D is unclear. CDR1 SGHDN and CDR2 FVKESK come from the germline V gene. V was clipped by 4 bases and J by 2 bases, with 25 bases between them. This CDR3 is built from 19 residues. The CDR3 is CASSRATASILSHTDTQYF. The DNA for the CDR3 is TGTGCCAGCAGCCGGGCAACGGCCTCAATTCTATCGCACACAGATACGCAGTATTTT.

This chain connects TRBV5-4 to TRBJ2-7; 13 nucleotides line up with TRBD2. The germline gives CDR1 SGHNT, CDR2 YYREEE (reference sequence). Trimming removed 0 bases from V and 4 bases from J; junction bases left unmatched: 7. CDR3 length: 17 amino acids. The DNA for the CDR3 is TGTGCCAGCAGCTTGGAGCGGGGACTAGCGGGATCTTACGAGCAGTACTTC. Its translation is CASSLERGLAGSYEQYF.

CDR3 DNA sequence: TGTGCCAGTAGAACTCTGGACAGCTACGAGCAGTACTTC. Protein: CASRTLDSYEQYF. V gene TRBV19 combines with J gene TRBJ2-7; perhaps TRBD1 as D (6 bases). In germline, CDR1 is LNHDA, CDR2 SQIVND (reference sequence). This CDR3 contains 13 residues. Trimming cost V 6 bases and J 3 bases, with 12 bases left between them.

V gene TRBV5-4 combines with J gene TRBJ1-1, with a possible D match to TRBD1 (5 bases). This CDR3 is built from 13 residues. V lost 4 bases to trimming and J lost 3 bases, with 10 bases between them. Germline V gives CDR1 SGHNT, CDR2 YYREEE (reference sequence). The CDR3 loop reads CASSQGLDTEAFF. The CDR3 nucleotides read TGTGCCAGCAGCCAGGGTCTCGACACTGAAGCTTTCTTT.

The chain is built from TRBV20-1 and TRBJ1-1; unclear D gene. Germline values: CDR1 DFQATT, CDR2 SNEGSKA (reference sequence). The CDR3 consists of 10 residues. Between the trimmed V and J ends, which lost 6 bases and 6 bases, there was a span of 8 bases. The CDR3: CSAREPEAFF. In DNA form, the CDR3 reads TGCAGTGCCCGCGAGCCTGAAGCTTTCTTT.

In nucleotides, the CDR3 is TGTGCCAGCATGGGCGGGAGTCCCTACGAGCAGTACTTC. Translated: CASMGGSPYEQYF. The chain carries TRBV27 and TRBJ2-7; 7 bases map to TRBD2. V was pared by 7 bases and J by 2 bases, with 5 bases of the junction left unmatched. The CDR3 has 13 amino acids. Germline V gene sequence: CDR1 MNHEY, CDR2 SMNVEV (reference sequence).

The chain recombines TRBV10-1 with TRBJ1-5; D call uncertain. CDR1 and CDR2 from the germline V gene are WNHNN and SYGVQD (reference sequence). Between the trimmed V and J ends, which lost 3 bases and 5 bases, there was a span of 11 bases. The CDR3 runs 14 residues. The CDR3 region is CASSDLDIYQPQHF. CDR3 bases: TGCGCCAGCAGTGACCTTGACATTTATCAGCCCCAGCATTTT.

This chain joins TRBV5-1 and TRBJ2-1; D remains ambiguous. CDR3 size: 15 residues. Germline loops: CDR1 SGHRS, CDR2 YFSETQ. The V gene lost 7 bases and the J gene lost 5 bases, with 19 bases spanning the gap. The CDR3 region is CASSVGVRANNEQFF. DNA for the CDR3: TGCGCCAGCTCCGTAGGAGTCCGCGCAAACAATGAGCAGTTCTTC. Drawing the rest from reference TRBV5-1 and TRBJ2-1, the complete variable domain is KAGVTQTPRYLIKTRGQQVTLSCSPISGHRSVSWYQQTPGQGLQFLFEYFSETQRNKGNFPGRFSGRQFSNSRSEMNVSTLELGDSALYLCASSVGVRANNEQFFGPGTRLTVL.

The chain has TRBV5-1 and TRBJ2-2; D is uncertain. Trimming cost V 0 bases and J 4 bases, with 7 bases left between them. Looked up from germline, CDR1 is SGHRS and CDR2 is YFSETQ. This CDR3 is 14 amino acids long. In nucleotides, the CDR3 is TGCGCCAGCAGCTTGGCCGCTAGCACCGGGGAGCTGTTTTTT. This encodes CASSLAASTGELFF.

The J gene is TRBJ2-2, the V gene TRBV5-4; 7 positions match TRBD2. Germline CDR1 reads SGHNT; CDR2 reads YYREEE (reference sequence). The CDR3 extends over 16 amino acids. J gave up 4 bases and V 4 bases, and 10 bases lay outside the gene matches. In nucleotides, the CDR3 is TGTGCCAGCAGCCCCGGGGGACGGGAGGCCACCGGGGAGCTGTTTTTT. Amino acid sequence: CASSPGGREATGELFF.

The genes are TRBV4-1 and TRBJ2-6; 7 bases are shared with TRBD1. Per germline, CDR1 MGHRA and CDR2 YSYEKL. The CDR3 is 18 amino acids. Trimming at V came to 4 bases and at J to 1 base, leaving 10 bases not matched to a gene. The CDR3 DNA reads TGCGCCAGCAGCCGGCCGGGACAGCCACCTTCTGGGGCCAACGTCCTGACTTTC. It encodes CASSRPGQPPSGANVLTF.

The gene calls are TRBV6-5 and TRBJ2-2; TRBD2 is a possible D gene (5 bases). V dropped 3 bases and J dropped 6 bases, with 8 bases sitting between them. CDR3 size: 13 residues. The germline V gene encodes CDR1 MNHEY and CDR2 SVGAGI. The CDR3: CASSYGGPGELFF. In nucleotides, the CDR3 is TGTGCCAGCAGTTATGGAGGCCCCGGGGAGCTGTTTTTT.